Shown below are 25 T cell receptor beta chains from a single sample sequenced in a study of T cell repertoires in aging, cancer and after chemotherapy. Multiplex touch-down PCR with TRB-A/B primers amplified rearranged V-D-J TRB sequences. Via MiXCR, TCRdb re-called the multiplex PCR reads, giving one row per CDR3 protein. The sample records around 2,300 distinct CDR3 sequences, 22% being singletons. The template was genomic DNA from peripheral blood, not RNA. Sequencing was carried out using blood. The receptors stem from a human donor with a blood cancer.

CDR3 nucleotide sequence: TGTGCCAGCTCACCAAGGTTGCTCACAGGCCCCCCGGAAAAACTGTTTTTT. It translates to CASSPRLLTGPPEKLFF. The chain joins TRBV18 to TRBJ1-4; perhaps TRBD1 as D (5 bases). Trimming pared 2 bases from V and 8 bases from J, leaving 21 bases between. The CDR3 length is 17 residues. Germline CDR1 reads KGHSH; CDR2 reads LQKENI.

This clonotype appeared a few times. The rearrangement joins TRBV20-1 to TRBJ2-1; D could derive from TRBD1 or TRBD2 (5 bases each). The CDR3 totals 17 residues. Trimming stripped 0 bases from V and 7 bases from J, with 22 bases between. Germline-derived CDR1 and CDR2 are DFQATT and SNEGSKA (reference sequence). CDR3 residues: CSARDPRARREGNEQFF. The CDR3 DNA follows: TGCAGTGCTAGAGATCCCCGGGCTAGGCGAGAGGGGAATGAGCAGTTCTTC.

The V gene is TRBV5-1, the J gene TRBJ1-4; D is ambiguous. V lost 0 bases, J lost 4 bases, and 7 bases lay in between. The CDR3 contains 14 residues. The germline V gene encodes CDR1 SGHRS and CDR2 YFSETQ. Written as DNA, the CDR3 is TGCGCCAGCAGCTTGGAAACGGTTAATGAAAAACTGTTTTTT. Translating gives CASSLETVNEKLFF.

By its share, this clonotype is medium-sized. The chain carries TRBV6-5 and TRBJ1-2, with a weak D call TRBD1 (5 bases). The CDR3 totals 14 residues. Germline V lookup: CDR1 MNHEY, CDR2 SVGAGI. Trimming pared 3 bases from V and 4 bases from J, leaving 12 bases between. CDR3 residues: CASSYQGGTYGYTF. The CDR3 coding sequence is TGTGCCAGCAGTTATCAGGGAGGGACCTATGGCTACACCTTC.

As for this clonotype: A much more abundant neighbour one base away suggests this may be a read error. The CDR3 region is CASSLSSLPDTQYF. The CDR3 coding sequence is TGTGCCAGCAGCCTTAGTTCATTACCAGATACGCAGTATTTT. This sequence joins TRBV7-2 and TRBJ2-3; D gene ambiguous. The CDR3 runs 14 residues. V was shortened by 5 bases and J by 4 bases, with 13 bases between the two germline ends. The germline V gene encodes CDR1 SGHTA and CDR2 FQGNSA.

By sample share, this clonotype is medium-sized. This chain links TRBV5-6 with TRBJ2-7, with D possibly matching TRBD2 (6 bases). The CDR3 has 14 residues. CDR1 is SGHDT, CDR2 YYEEEE, per germline. V lost 1 base and J 3 bases, leaving 11 bases between the germline ends. CDR3 protein: CASSLIGAGYEQYF. CDR3 nucleotides: TGTGCCAGCAGCTTGATAGGAGCGGGCTACGAGCAGTACTTC.

By frequency in the sample, this clonotype is large. This rearrangement joins TRBV6-6 to TRBJ2-1; 7 nucleotides align to TRBD2. V dropped 5 bases and J dropped 4; count of bases not matched to a gene: 8. Germline V gene sequence: CDR1 MNHNY, CDR2 SVGAGI (reference sequence). The CDR3 sequence is 15 residues long. This CDR3 reads CASSLFTAGYNEQFF. The CDR3 bases are TGTGCCAGCAGTCTTTTTACAGCGGGGTACAATGAGCAGTTCTTC.

This clonotype was observed a few times. One junction end disagrees with the germline gene, perhaps due to a read error. The rearrangement links TRBV7-9 to TRBJ2-7; D is perhaps TRBD1 or TRBD2 (5 bases each). Germline loops: CDR1 SEHNR, CDR2 FQNEAQ (reference sequence). This CDR3 contains 12 residues. This CDR3 is CASSPGTGVRDF. For the CDR3, the DNA is TGTGCCAGCAGCCCCGGGACGGGCGTTCGGGACTTC.

By sample fraction, this clonotype is medium-sized (0.01 to 0.1%). This chain links TRBV20-1 with TRBJ2-3; D possibly matches TRBD1 or TRBD2 (5 bases each). The V end lost 5 bases, the J end lost 6 bases, and 9 bases lay between the germline ends. CDR1 and CDR2 from the germline V gene are DFQATT and SNEGSKA (reference sequence). This CDR3 is built from 11 residues. DNA for the CDR3: TGCAGTGCTCGGGGCTGGGATACGCAGTATTTT. It yields the protein CSARGWDTQYF.

This clonotype has just a few counts. This rearrangement joins TRBV10-3 to TRBJ2-7; 10 nucleotides align to TRBD1. CDR3 length equals 16 residues. The germline CDR1 and CDR2 sequences are ENHRY and SYGVKD. The V segment lost 3 bases and the J segment 1 base; nucleotides outside the gene matches: 6. The CDR3 is CAISDPGQGRSYEQYF. The CDR3, as DNA: TGTGCCATCAGTGATCCGGGACAGGGGAGATCCTACGAGCAGTACTTC.

This clonotype was observed a handful of times. V gene TRBV11-2 combines with J gene TRBJ2-3, with 9 positions matching TRBD1. The CDR3 consists of 16 residues. The junction had 7 bases not matched to a gene; V was cut back by 5 bases and J by 1 base. Germline CDR1 reads SGHAT; CDR2 reads FQNNGV. The CDR3 DNA follows: TGTGCCAGCAGCCTAAGACAGGGGGGGGGCACAGATACGCAGTATTTT. Translated, it gives CASSLRQGGGTDTQYF.

This clonotype is medium-sized (0.01 to 0.1%) within its sample. The rearrangement joins TRBV20-1 to TRBJ1-2; TRBD1 matches 7 bases. Germline CDR1 is DFQATT and CDR2 is SNEGSKA (reference sequence). The CDR3 is 16 residues long. V shed 4 bases, J shed 1 base, and the junction held 12 bases outside the gene matches. The CDR3 is CSATQNGQEFNYGYTF. The DNA of the CDR3 is TGCAGTGCTACCCAAAATGGACAGGAATTTAACTATGGCTACACCTTC.

The rearrangement joins TRBV2 to TRBJ1-5; 9 nucleotides agree with TRBD1. The CDR3 runs 14 residues. Germline CDR1 is SNHLY and CDR2 is FYNNEI. The V gene end was trimmed by 6 bases and the J gene end by 7 bases; junction bases not matched to a gene: 7. For the CDR3, the DNA is TGTGCCAGCAGGACGGACAGGGGAGGCCAGCCCCAGCATTTT. It codes for CASRTDRGGQPQHF.

The chain combines TRBV29-1 with TRBJ1-1, with 8 nucleotides matching TRBD1. There are 12 residues in the CDR3. J gave up 4 bases and V 6 bases, and 4 bases lay outside the gene matches. Germline lookup yields CDR1 SQVTM and CDR2 ANQGSEA. CDR3 residues: CSVGTGGTEAFF. Here the CDR3 DNA reads TGCAGCGTGGGAACAGGGGGCACTGAAGCTTTCTTT.

This clonotype is medium-sized by share. V gene TRBV11-2 combines with J gene TRBJ2-3; D is possibly TRBD2 (6 bases). V was pared by 1 base and J by 4 bases, with 15 bases between. The CDR3 contains 16 residues. Germline CDR1 is SGHAT and CDR2 is FQNNGV. CDR3 in DNA: TGTGCCAGCAGCTTAGGGGCACTAGCAGCCGCAGATACGCAGTATTTT. Its protein is CASSLGALAAADTQYF.

This clonotype is large. The chain links TRBV29-1 to TRBJ1-2, with TRBD1 as a possible D gene (6 bases). Germline V gene sequence: CDR1 SQVTM, CDR2 ANQGSEA. V gave up 5 bases and J gave up 3 bases, with 10 bases separating them. The length of the CDR3 is 12 residues. The CDR3 reads CSVMTGYYGYTF. For the CDR3, the DNA is TGCAGCGTTATGACAGGTTACTATGGCTACACCTTC.

By sample share, this clonotype is medium-sized. The chain recombines TRBV6-6 with TRBJ2-5; 7 bases map to TRBD1. The CDR3 consists of 18 residues. The germline CDR1 and CDR2 sequences are MNHNY and SVGAGI (reference sequence). V lost 6 bases, J lost 2 bases, and 18 bases stayed unmatched. CDR3 in amino acids: CASRQRGTASFRQETQYF. The CDR3 DNA follows: TGTGCCAGCAGGCAAAGAGGGACAGCCTCGTTCCGACAAGAGACCCAGTACTTC.

The gene calls are TRBV5-1 and TRBJ2-5, with 12 bases that match TRBD2. With 0 bases clipped from V and 5 bases from J, the junction kept 2 bases outside the gene matches. Per the germline V gene, CDR1 is SGHRS and CDR2 is YFSETQ. CDR3 length: 15 residues. The DNA of the CDR3 is TGCGCCAGCAGCTTGGCTAGCGGGAGGGGGGAGACCCAGTACTTC. This sequence encodes CASSLASGRGETQYF.

This chain connects TRBV4-1 to TRBJ2-3; 10 bases fit TRBD2. The J segment lost 4 bases and the V segment lost 4 bases, leaving 17 bases of the junction unmatched. Germline V CDR1 and CDR2: MGHRA, YSYEKL. CDR3 length equals 19 residues. The CDR3 nucleotides are TGCGCCAGCAGCCCCTTCGGAAAGAGGAGCGGGGGGGCTGCAGATACGCAGTATTTT. Its protein is CASSPFGKRSGGAADTQYF.

The table lists this clonotype with a few counts. The chain couples TRBV20-1 to TRBJ2-1; 12 nucleotides match TRBD2. The CDR3 sequence is 18 residues long. V dropped 0 bases and J dropped 2; count of bases not matched to a gene: 8. CDR1 is DFQATT and CDR2 is SNEGSKA in the germline V gene (reference sequence). The CDR3: CSARDRRTSGVTYNEQFF. The CDR3, as DNA: TGCAGTGCTAGAGATCGTCGGACTAGCGGGGTTACCTACAATGAGCAGTTCTTC.

This clonotype is categorized as medium-sized (0.01 to 0.1%). J is TRBJ2-2 and V is TRBV15; possibly TRBD1 or TRBD2 for D (5 bases each). Germline values: CDR1 LNHNV, CDR2 YYDKDF (reference sequence). This CDR3 spans 14 amino acids. V lost 0 bases to trimming and J lost 6 bases, with 8 bases between them. CDR3 nucleotides: TGTGCCACCAGCAGAGATTGGGACGCCGGGGAGCTGTTTTTT. Residues: CATSRDWDAGELFF.

Details on this clonotype: This may be a read error, as it is one base from a much larger clone. This rearrangement joins TRBV20-1 to TRBJ2-2; tentative D call: TRBD2 (6 bases). Trimming took 2 bases from V and 6 from J, leaving 19 bases between them. Looked up from germline, CDR1 is DFQATT and CDR2 is SNEGSKA (reference sequence). The CDR3 has 16 amino acids. CDR3 DNA sequence: TGCAGTGCTAGACCCGGTGGAACTAGCTATCCCGGGGAGCTGTTTTTT. Its protein is CSARPGGTSYPGELFF.

As to this clonotype: This sequence may be a read error, since a much larger clone differs from it by one base. The rearrangement links TRBV6-6 to TRBJ2-7; TRBD2 matches 10 bases. The V and J ends lost 4 bases and 2 bases, in that order; junction bases with no gene match: 2. The CDR3 sequence is 14 residues long. Germline loops: CDR1 MNHNY, CDR2 SVGAGI (reference sequence). The CDR3 nucleotides are TGTGCCAGCAGTTCTAGCGGGGGCCCCTACGAGCAGTACGTC. The encoded protein is CASSSSGGPYEQYV.

By sample fraction, this clonotype is medium-sized. The V call is TRBV25-1, the J call TRBJ1-6, with a tentative D call TRBD1 (5 bases). The CDR3 contains 13 residues. Germline-derived CDR1 and CDR2 are MGHDK and SYGVNS. Between the trimmed V and J ends, which lost 8 bases and 8 bases, there was a span of 13 bases. CDR3 protein: CASRRGTDSPLHF. As DNA, the CDR3 is TGTGCCAGCCGGCGGGGCACGGATTCACCCCTCCACTTT.

The genes are TRBV2 and TRBJ2-7; 9 bases map to TRBD1. The CDR3 covers 15 residues. Germline V gives CDR1 SNHLY, CDR2 FYNNEI. J lost 0 bases, V lost 6 bases, and 6 bases had no gene match. Here the CDR3 DNA reads TGTGCCAGCAGGGAGGACAGGGGATTCTCCTACGAGCAGTACGTC. The encoded protein is CASREDRGFSYEQYV.